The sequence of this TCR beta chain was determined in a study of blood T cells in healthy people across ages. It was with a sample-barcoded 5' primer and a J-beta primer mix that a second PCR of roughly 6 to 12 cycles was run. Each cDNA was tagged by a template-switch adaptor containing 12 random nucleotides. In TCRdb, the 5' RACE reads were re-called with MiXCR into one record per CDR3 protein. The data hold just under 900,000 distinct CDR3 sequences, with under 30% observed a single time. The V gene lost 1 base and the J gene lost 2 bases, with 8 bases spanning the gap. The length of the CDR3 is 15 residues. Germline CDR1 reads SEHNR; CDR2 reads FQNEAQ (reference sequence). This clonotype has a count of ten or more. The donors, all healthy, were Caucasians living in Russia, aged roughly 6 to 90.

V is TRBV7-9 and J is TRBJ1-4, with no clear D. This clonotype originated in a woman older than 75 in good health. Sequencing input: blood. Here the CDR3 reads CASSLDARTNEKLFF. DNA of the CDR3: TGTGCCAGCAGCTTAGATGCGAGGACTAATGAAAAACTGTTTTTT.